The present TCR beta chain was sequenced within a study of identical twins. In TCRdb, the 5' RACE reads were re-called with MiXCR into one record per CDR3 protein. The sample contains hundreds of thousands of distinct CDR3 sequences, approximately 8.5% of which appear only once. There are a few counts of this clonotype. No antigen is known for it. V dropped 6 bases and J dropped 7 bases, with 17 bases sitting between them. Germline loops: CDR1 SGHDT, CDR2 YYEEEE. The CDR3 loop spans 13 amino acids. General study points: Because invariant MAIT and iNKT cells could be present, zero-insertion analyses could be partly confounded. Monozygotic twins shared more out-of-frame TCR alpha than recombination models predicted. There were fewer insertions in abundant cord blood beta clonotypes, but memory repertoires showed no such pattern. Twin-shared out-of-frame alpha sequences were enriched for low generation probability.

These data are also associated with another study on yellow fever vaccine responses in identical twins.

Sequenced material: memory (CD45RO+) T cells sorted from blood. The V gene is TRBV5-6, the J gene TRBJ2-7; TRBD2 is a possible D gene (5 bases). This sequence originates from a woman aged 18 to 35 in good health. Here the CDR3 reads CASTKQYSGEQYF. The CDR3 nucleotides read TGTGCCAGCACCAAGCAGTATTCGGGGGAGCAGTACTTC. Full variable domain (remainder filled in from reference TRBV5-6 and TRBJ2-7): DAGVTQSPTHLIKTRGQQVTLRCSPKSGHDTVSWYQQALGQGPQFIFQYYEEEERQRGNFPDRFSGHQFPNYSSELNVNALLLGDSALYLCASTKQYSGEQYFGPGTRLTVT.